The sequence of this T cell receptor (beta chain) was determined in a study of cytotoxic CD8 clonotypes in ibrutinib-treated CLL. Study context: Samples averaged roughly 280,000 productive templates and roughly 86,000 productive rearrangements. Study-level points and caveats: Among the clonotypes, public ones were uncommon and contracted or held stable on treatment. Clonality measured at baseline exceeded age-matched healthy donors, tracking circulating CD8+ T-cell counts.

Clones were read by immunoSEQ multiplex PCR, and TCRdb kept only the in-frame ones, dropping some. Of some 160,000 clones in the sample, around 84% were seen once. Comments on this clone: Its target is not known.

The CDR3 has 14 residues. In germline, CDR1 is MDHEN, CDR2 SYDVKM. The germline V and J ends were trimmed by 3 bases and 4 bases, with 12 bases remaining between them. TCR beta libraries used roughly 2.2 micrograms of genomic DNA from cryopreserved PBMCs. The sequenced sample was PBMCs, obtained after 12 months of ibrutinib treatment. This sequence joins TRBV28 and TRBJ1-1; D gene unclear. This clonotype was sampled from a human donor with chronic lymphocytic leukemia. The CDR3 bases are TGTGCCAGCAGTTTCTGGAGGAGCGGCACTGAAGCTTTCTTT. Encoded protein: CASSFWRSGTEAFF.